Shown below are 24 T cell receptor beta chains from a single sample sequenced in a study of T cell changes during pregnancy in multiple sclerosis. The protocol was immunoSEQ multiplex PCR, while the TCRdb copy is restricted to in-frame clones and leaves out a portion. The table has roughly 80,000 clones, 93% seen once; the top ten hold about 2.5%. Sequences were derived from peripheral blood, sampled in the second trimester of pregnancy. Receptors were obtained from a female donor with multiple sclerosis, enrolled in a pregnancy study.

The chain joins TRBV5-1 to TRBJ2-7, with D possibly TRBD1 on 6 matching bases. This CDR3 has 14 amino acids. Germline assignment: CDR1 SGHRS and CDR2 YFSETQ. V was shortened by 0 bases and J by 4 bases, with 11 bases between the two germline ends. The CDR3 DNA is TGCGCCAGCAGCTTGGGGGACATTTTATACGAGCAGTACTTC. Its protein product is CASSLGDILYEQYF.

The chain uses TRBV10-3 and TRBJ2-2; no clear D gene. The CDR3 totals 17 residues. V shed 2 bases and J shed 4 bases, with 17 bases lying between them. Germline-derived CDR1 and CDR2 are ENHRY and SYGVKD. The CDR3 loop reads CAISEDRGKSFTGELFF. The CDR3 bases are TGTGCCATCAGTGAGGATAGAGGCAAATCGTTCACCGGGGAGCTGTTTTTT.

V and J are TRBV15 and TRBJ1-6; no definite D call. CDR1 and CDR2 from the germline V gene are LNHNV and YYDKDF (reference sequence). V was cut by 0 bases and J by 10 bases, with 10 bases left in between. The length of the CDR3 is 14 residues. The CDR3 region has the DNA TGTGCCACCAGCAGAGATCAGGAGGGATCACCCCTCCACTTT. Amino acid sequence: CATSRDQEGSPLHF.

This chain joins TRBV7-3 and TRBJ1-2; a possible D gene is TRBD1 (6 bases). There are 15 residues in the CDR3. V was cut by 2 bases and J by 5 bases, with 15 bases left in between. Germline V lookup: CDR1 SGHTA, CDR2 FQGTGA. CDR3 in amino acids: CASSLGGSQQYGYTF. The CDR3 nucleotides read TGTGCCAGCAGCTTAGGGGGCAGTCAGCAGTATGGCTACACCTTC. Full variable domain (missing parts from reference TRBV7-3 and TRBJ1-2): GAGVSQTPSNKVTEKGKYVELRCDPISGHTALYWYRQSLGQGPEFLIYFQGTGAADDSGLPNDRFFAVRPEGSVSTLKIQRTERGDSAVYLCASSLGGSQQYGYTFGSGTRLTVV.

V is TRBV5-5 and J is TRBJ1-5, with 8 bases fitting TRBD1. Germline assignment: CDR1 SGHKS and CDR2 YYEKEE (reference sequence). The CDR3 covers 17 residues. J gave up 0 bases and V 3 bases, and 8 bases lay outside the gene matches. The CDR3 nucleotides read TGTGCCAGCAGCTCAGGGACAGGAGTTCTTAGCAATCAGCCCCAGCATTTT. This encodes CASSSGTGVLSNQPQHF.

The J gene is TRBJ1-2, the V gene TRBV10-2, with TRBD1 identical over 8 bases. The CDR3 totals 15 residues. Germline V CDR1 and CDR2: WSHSY, SAAADI. With V trimmed by 2 bases and J by 1 base, 3 bases remained unmatched. CDR3 in DNA: TGCGCCAGCAGTGAGAGGACAGGGATTAACTATGGCTACACCTTC. Translating gives CASSERTGINYGYTF.

The V call is TRBV11-3, the J call TRBJ2-1, with D hard to call. Germline CDR1 reads SGHNT; CDR2 reads YENEEA. Trimming cost V 0 bases and J 9 bases, with 9 bases left between them. This CDR3 has 13 residues. The CDR3 DNA follows: TGTGCCAGCAGCTTAGACTACTCGGGTGAGCAGTTCTTC. Encoded protein: CASSLDYSGEQFF.

The chain couples TRBV5-1 to TRBJ1-1; D possibly corresponds to TRBD1 (6 bases). The CDR3 is 13 amino acids. Between the trimmed V and J ends, which lost 4 bases and 2 bases, there was a span of 9 bases. Germline V gives CDR1 SGHRS, CDR2 YFSETQ. The CDR3 here is CASSATGNTEAFF. The CDR3 region has the DNA TGCGCCAGCAGCGCGACAGGCAACACTGAAGCTTTCTTT.

This clone was counted only a few times. The chain joins TRBV19 to TRBJ1-4; D is undetermined. Trimming pared 7 bases from V and 8 bases from J, leaving 17 bases between. There are 14 residues in the CDR3. CDR1 is LNHDA and CDR2 is SQIVND in the germline V gene (reference sequence). DNA for the CDR3: TGTGCCAGTAACCCGACGCTGGGAGGAGAAAAACTGTTTTTT. Translated: CASNPTLGGEKLFF.

V is TRBV5-8 and J is TRBJ2-1, with TRBD1 as a possible D gene (6 bases). Germline loops: CDR1 SGHTS, CDR2 YDEGEE. Between the trimmed V and J ends, which lost 5 bases and 12 bases, there was a span of 18 bases. The CDR3 runs to 13 residues. The CDR3 region has the DNA TGTGCCAGCAGTTTCCAGGGGTTTCGAGGGCAGTTCTTC. It codes for CASSFQGFRGQFF.

The chain employs TRBV5-1 and TRBJ2-1; 9 bases are a match to TRBD2. The CDR3 contains 15 residues. From germline, CDR1 is SGHRS and CDR2 YFSETQ. The V and J ends lost 5 bases and 1 base, in that order; junction bases with no gene match: 4. The chain's CDR3 is CASRRLAASYNEQFF. As DNA, the CDR3 is TGCGCCAGCAGGAGACTAGCGGCTTCCTACAATGAGCAGTTCTTC.

The chain has TRBV27 and TRBJ2-3; tentatively, D is TRBD2 (6 bases). Trimming pared 8 bases from V and 3 bases from J, leaving 9 bases between. The CDR3 spans 12 residues. CDR1 and CDR2 from the germline V gene are MNHEY and SMNVEV (reference sequence). The CDR3 loop reads CASRRGTDTQYF. In DNA form, the CDR3 reads TGTGCCAGCCGGCGGGGTACAGATACGCAGTATTTT.

The V gene is TRBV14, the J gene TRBJ2-5; tentatively, D is TRBD2 (5 bases). Between the trimmed V and J ends, which lost 0 bases and 5 bases, there was a span of 13 bases. Germline CDR1 SGHDN, CDR2 FVKESK. The length of the CDR3 is 15 residues. The CDR3 sequence is CASSQDPLPGETQYF. The DNA for the CDR3 is TGTGCCAGCAGCCAAGACCCCCTCCCGGGGGAGACCCAGTACTTC.

The chain combines TRBV5-1 with TRBJ1-1; D is possibly TRBD1 (5 bases). Trimming pared 1 base from V and 3 bases from J, leaving 10 bases between. Germline V gene data show CDR1 as SGHRS and CDR2 as YFSETQ. The length of the CDR3 is 14 residues. Here the CDR3 DNA reads TGCGCCAGCAGCTTGAAGGGGCCGGACACTGAAGCTTTCTTT. It translates to CASSLKGPDTEAFF. Drawing the rest from reference TRBV5-1 and TRBJ1-1, the complete variable domain is KAGVTQTPRYLIKTRGQQVTLSCSPISGHRSVSWYQQTPGQGLQFLFEYFSETQRNKGNFPGRFSGRQFSNSRSEMNVSTLELGDSALYLCASSLKGPDTEAFFGQGTRLTVV.

The V gene is TRBV7-9, the J gene TRBJ2-5, with a possible D match to TRBD1 (5 bases). From germline, CDR1 is SEHNR and CDR2 FQNEAQ (reference sequence). The V end was cut by 0 bases, the J end by 2 bases, with 7 bases between. The CDR3 has 14 amino acids. The CDR3 is CASSLAREQETQYF. CDR3 DNA: TGTGCCAGCAGCTTAGCCAGGGAACAAGAGACCCAGTACTTC.

The chain uses TRBV6-5 and TRBJ1-3; the D gene is possibly TRBD1 (5 bases). CDR1 is MNHEY and CDR2 is SVGAGI in the germline V gene. The CDR3 extends over 15 amino acids. The germline V and J ends were trimmed by 8 bases and 0 bases, with 14 bases remaining between them. CDR3 nucleotides: TGTGCCAGCTCTTACGGGGGGTTCTCTGGAAACACCATATATTTT. Translated: CASSYGGFSGNTIYF.

The chain uses TRBV5-4 and TRBJ1-2; no definite D call. Germline V gene sequence: CDR1 SGHNT, CDR2 YYREEE (reference sequence). Trimming removed 0 bases from V and 8 bases from J, with 5 bases in between. The CDR3 is 11 residues long. CDR3: CASSLGQGYTF. CDR3 bases: TGTGCCAGCAGCTTGGGGCAAGGCTACACCTTC. The full variable domain, rest sourced from reference TRBV5-4 and TRBJ1-2, is ETGVTQSPTHLIKTRGQQVTLRCSSQSGHNTVSWYQQALGQGPQFIFQYYREEENGRGNFPPRFSGLQFPNYSSELNVNALELDDSALYLCASSLGQGYTFGSGTRLTVV.

The genes are TRBV28 and TRBJ1-5; 7 nucleotides line up with TRBD1. Germline CDR1 is MDHEN and CDR2 is SYDVKM. The CDR3 is made up of 16 amino acids. V shed 6 bases and J 3 bases; nucleotides not matched to a gene: 11. As DNA, the CDR3 is TGTGCCAGCAGCACCTTCGGACAGGTCCCCAATCAGCCCCAGCATTTT. Its translation is CASSTFGQVPNQPQHF. The variable domain in full, with the rest retrieved from reference TRBV28 and TRBJ1-5, is DVKVTQSSRYLVKRTGEKVFLECVQDMDHENMFWYRQDPGLGLRLIYFSYDVKMKEKGDIPEGYSVSREKKERFSLILESASTNQTSMYLCASSTFGQVPNQPQHFGDGTRLSIL.

J is TRBJ2-4 and V is TRBV28, with D maybe TRBD1 (5 bases). Trimming cost V 6 bases and J 8 bases, with 17 bases left between them. CDR1 is MDHEN, CDR2 SYDVKM, per germline. The CDR3 covers 14 residues. The CDR3 DNA is TGTGCCAGCAGCCCAGGGCCCAGAAAGGACATTCAGTACTTC. Protein: CASSPGPRKDIQYF. Supplemented by reference TRBV28 and TRBJ2-4, the full variable domain reads DVKVTQSSRYLVKRTGEKVFLECVQDMDHENMFWYRQDPGLGLRLIYFSYDVKMKEKGDIPEGYSVSREKKERFSLILESASTNQTSMYLCASSPGPRKDIQYFGAGTRLSVL.

The chain couples TRBV15 to TRBJ2-2, with TRBD2 matching 12 bases. Germline CDR1 LNHNV, CDR2 YYDKDF (reference sequence). This CDR3 spans 17 amino acids. The J segment lost 3 bases and the V segment lost 5 bases, leaving 7 bases of the junction unmatched. The CDR3 DNA is TGTGCCACCAGCGGTTTAGGGACTAGCGGGTACACCGGGGAGCTGTTTTTT. This sequence encodes CATSGLGTSGYTGELFF.

The rearrangement joins TRBV5-1 to TRBJ2-2; a possible D gene is TRBD2 (6 bases). This CDR3 region has 15 residues. V was shortened by 7 bases and J by 3 bases, with 16 bases between the two germline ends. Germline loops: CDR1 SGHRS, CDR2 YFSETQ. CDR3 region: CASFVGGTYTGELFF. The CDR3 region has the DNA TGCGCCAGCTTCGTTGGGGGGACTTACACCGGGGAGCTGTTTTTT.

The V gene is TRBV9, the J gene TRBJ1-2; 7 bases are shared with TRBD1. This CDR3 contains 15 residues. The V segment lost 3 bases and the J segment 2 bases; nucleotides outside the gene matches: 7. Per germline, CDR1 SGDLS and CDR2 YYNGEE. The CDR3: CASSARTGGNYGYTF. In DNA form, the CDR3 reads TGTGCCAGCAGCGCTCGGACAGGAGGGAACTATGGCTACACCTTC.

Written as DNA, the CDR3 is TGTGCCTGGAGTAGTCCATCATATACATATGGCTACACCTTC. Translating it yields CAWSSPSYTYGYTF. The rearrangement joins TRBV30 to TRBJ1-2, with D unclear. The germline CDR1 and CDR2 sequences are GTSNPN and SVGIG (reference sequence). The CDR3 has 14 residues. V dropped 2 bases and J dropped 5 bases, with 15 bases sitting between them.

The chain recombines TRBV21-1 with TRBJ1-2; the table's D call, TRBD1, was not checked against the DNA. TRBV21-1 is deemed a pseudogene. This CDR3 has 18 residues. The CDR3, as DNA: TGTGCCAGCAGCCCTGATAGGACAGGCGTTCCTTTTAACTATGGCTACACCTTC. Amino acids: CASSPDRTGVPFNYGYTF.